This TCR beta chain was sequenced for a study of CD8 T cells in Susac syndrome. The RNA input was about 0.5 to 1 ug, and it was reverse transcribed with random hexamers. The method of amplification for TCR beta CDR3 was immunoSEQ multiplex PCR, covering 54 Vbeta and 13 Jbeta. TCRdb re-analysed the immunoSEQ multiplex PCR reads in MiXCR, keeping a single row per CDR3 protein. The profile covers 100,000 to 150,000 distinct CDR3 sequences, with about 94% appearing a single time and roughly 0.091% taken by the ten largest. Trimming shortened V by 0 bases and J by 3 bases, and 8 bases separated the two germline ends. CDR1 and CDR2 from the germline V gene are SNHLY and FYNNEI. The CDR3 extends over 15 amino acids.

The sequencing input was CD4+ T cells from PBMCs. The chain couples TRBV2 to TRBJ2-2; D unresolved. The source of this sequence is a human donor in good health. This CDR3 is CASSEAPPDTGELFF. In DNA, the CDR3 is TGTGCCAGCAGTGAAGCTCCACCCGACACCGGGGAGCTGTTTTTT. Supplemented by reference TRBV2 and TRBJ2-2, the full variable domain reads EPEVTQTPSHQVTQMGQEVILRCVPISNHLYFYWYRQILGQKVEFLVSFYNNEISEKSEIFDDQFSVERPDGSNFTLKIRSTKLEDSAMYFCASSEAPPDTGELFFGEGSRLTVL.